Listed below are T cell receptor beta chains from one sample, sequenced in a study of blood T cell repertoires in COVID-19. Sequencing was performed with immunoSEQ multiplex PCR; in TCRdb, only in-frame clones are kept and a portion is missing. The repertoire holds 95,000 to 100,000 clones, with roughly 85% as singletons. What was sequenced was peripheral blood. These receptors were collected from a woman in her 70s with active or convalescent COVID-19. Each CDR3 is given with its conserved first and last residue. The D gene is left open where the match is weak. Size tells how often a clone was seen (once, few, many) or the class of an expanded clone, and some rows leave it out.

cdr3_aa: CASSEFLGGNQPQHF; cdr3_nt: TGTGCCAGCAGTGAATTCCTCGGAGGCAATCAGCCCCAGCATTTT; clone_size: -; d_call: -; j_call: TRBJ1-5; v_call: TRBV2
cdr3_aa: CASSFFGGDTGELFF; cdr3_nt: TGTGCCAGCTCCTTCTTCGGCGGGGACACCGGGGAGCTGTTTTTT; clone_size: few; d_call: -; j_call: TRBJ2-2; v_call: TRBV2
cdr3_aa: CASSYSGQGSYEQYF; cdr3_nt: TGTGCCAGCAGTTACTCGGGACAGGGATCCTACGAGCAGTACTTC; clone_size: -; d_call: TRBD1; j_call: TRBJ2-7; v_call: TRBV6-5
cdr3_aa: CAWSGDRGPRATF; cdr3_nt: TGTGCCTGGAGTGGAGACAGGGGGCCCCGGGCCACCTTC; clone_size: -; d_call: TRBD1; j_call: TRBJ1-2; v_call: TRBV30
cdr3_aa: CASSYSRDRGFSHNSGNTIYF; cdr3_nt: TGTGCCAGCAGTTACTCCCGGGACAGGGGTTTCTCACACAACTCTGGAAACACCATATATTTT; clone_size: -; d_call: TRBD1; j_call: TRBJ1-3; v_call: TRBV6-2/TRBV6-3
cdr3_aa: CASSYSSGGDYGYTF; cdr3_nt: TGTGCCAGCAGTTACTCGAGCGGGGGAGACTATGGCTACACCTTC; clone_size: -; d_call: -; j_call: TRBJ1-2; v_call: TRBV6-5
cdr3_aa: CASSSGQGRTYEQYF; cdr3_nt: TGTGCCAGCAGCTCAGGACAGGGGAGAACCTACGAGCAGTACTTC; clone_size: -; d_call: TRBD1; j_call: TRBJ2-7; v_call: TRBV11-3
cdr3_aa: CASSISSNNEQFF; cdr3_nt: TGTGCCAGTAGCATCTCGTCTAACAATGAGCAGTTCTTC; clone_size: -; d_call: -; j_call: TRBJ2-1; v_call: TRBV19
cdr3_aa: CASSLVLAGSSTDTQYF; cdr3_nt: TGTGCCAGCAGCTTAGTCCTAGCGGGGAGTAGCACAGATACGCAGTATTTT; clone_size: -; d_call: TRBD2; j_call: TRBJ2-3; v_call: TRBV11-3
cdr3_aa: CASSITGSLALSNQPQHF; cdr3_nt: TGTGCCAGCAGTATTACAGGGTCCTTAGCCCTGAGCAATCAGCCCCAGCATTTT; clone_size: few; d_call: -; j_call: TRBJ1-5; v_call: TRBV27
cdr3_aa: CASSYPRDTFNEKLFF; cdr3_nt: TGTGCCAGCAGTTACCCCCGGGACACCTTTAATGAAAAACTGTTTTTT; clone_size: -; d_call: -; j_call: TRBJ1-4; v_call: TRBV6-2/TRBV6-3
cdr3_aa: CASSGKGLNRVSTEAFF; cdr3_nt: TGTGCCAGCAGTGGGAAAGGGCTGAACAGGGTGAGCACTGAAGCTTTCTTT; clone_size: -; d_call: -; j_call: TRBJ1-1; v_call: TRBV6-1
cdr3_aa: CASSLASARSTDTQYF; cdr3_nt: TGTGCCAGCAGCTTGGCTAGCGCACGCAGCACAGATACGCAGTATTTT; clone_size: -; d_call: -; j_call: TRBJ2-3; v_call: TRBV5-6
cdr3_aa: CASSFSPSGGSYNEQFF; cdr3_nt: TGTGCCAGCAGCTTCTCTCCTAGCGGGGGATCCTACAATGAGCAGTTCTTC; clone_size: -; d_call: TRBD2; j_call: TRBJ2-1; v_call: TRBV7-2
cdr3_aa: CASSPLQGMNTEAFF; cdr3_nt: TGTGCCAGCAGCCCCCTACAGGGAATGAACACTGAAGCTTTCTTT; clone_size: -; d_call: -; j_call: TRBJ1-1; v_call: TRBV3-1/TRBV3-2
cdr3_aa: CSARGTSAFF; cdr3_nt: TGCAGTGCTAGAGGGACTTCGGCTTTCTTT; clone_size: -; d_call: -; j_call: TRBJ1-1; v_call: TRBV20-1
cdr3_aa: CASSVGSSPDTQYF; cdr3_nt: TGTGCCAGCAGCGTAGGAAGTAGCCCAGATACGCAGTATTTT; clone_size: once; d_call: -; j_call: TRBJ2-3; v_call: TRBV9
cdr3_aa: CASSLGAQVTEAFF; cdr3_nt: TGTGCCAGCAGCTTAGGGGCCCAGGTAACTGAAGCTTTCTTT; clone_size: -; d_call: -; j_call: TRBJ1-1; v_call: TRBV13
cdr3_aa: CASRDSTATNEKLFF; cdr3_nt: TGTGCCAGCAGGGATTCGACAGCAACTAATGAAAAACTGTTTTTT; clone_size: few; d_call: -; j_call: TRBJ1-4; v_call: TRBV16
cdr3_aa: CASSITGVGQETQYF; cdr3_nt: TGTGCCAGCAGCATAACAGGGGTGGGACAAGAGACCCAGTACTTC; clone_size: few; d_call: TRBD1; j_call: TRBJ2-5; v_call: TRBV5-4
cdr3_aa: CASSQDRRGGRGDTQYF; cdr3_nt: TGCGCCAGCAGCCAAGACCGGCGGGGGGGCCGGGGAGATACGCAGTATTTT; clone_size: once; d_call: TRBD2; j_call: TRBJ2-3; v_call: TRBV4-3
cdr3_aa: CASSQGPMNTEAFF; cdr3_nt: TGCGCCAGCAGCCAAGGTCCCATGAACACTGAAGCTTTCTTT; clone_size: -; d_call: -; j_call: TRBJ1-1; v_call: TRBV4-1
cdr3_aa: CASSYPDSDSPLHF; cdr3_nt: TGTGCCAGCAGTTACCCGGACAGCGATTCACCCCTCCACTTT; clone_size: few; d_call: -; j_call: TRBJ1-6; v_call: TRBV6-2/TRBV6-3
cdr3_aa: CASSLVGTGSGNTIYF; cdr3_nt: TGTGCCAGCAGCTTAGTCGGGACAGGCTCTGGAAACACCATATATTTT; clone_size: -; d_call: TRBD1; j_call: TRBJ1-3; v_call: TRBV7-9
cdr3_aa: CASSLAWRASGTQETQYF; cdr3_nt: TGTGCCAGCAGCTTAGCGTGGAGGGCTAGCGGGACCCAAGAGACCCAGTACTTC; clone_size: -; d_call: TRBD2; j_call: TRBJ2-5; v_call: TRBV7-2
cdr3_aa: CASSSRYGAQYF; cdr3_nt: TGTGCCAGCAGTTCTCGGTACGGGGCGCAGTATTTT; clone_size: -; d_call: -; j_call: TRBJ2-3; v_call: TRBV6-5
cdr3_aa: CASSVGGDSNQPQHF; cdr3_nt: TGTGCCAGCTCAGTGGGAGGGGATAGCAATCAGCCCCAGCATTTT; clone_size: -; d_call: -; j_call: TRBJ1-5; v_call: TRBV5-4
cdr3_aa: CAWSPLGRDTSGNTIYF; cdr3_nt: TGTGCCTGGAGTCCTTTGGGCCGGGACACCTCTGGAAACACCATATATTTT; clone_size: -; d_call: -; j_call: TRBJ1-3; v_call: TRBV30
cdr3_aa: CASSFTNYEQYF; cdr3_nt: TGTGCCAGCAGCTTTACTAACTACGAGCAGTACTTC; clone_size: -; d_call: -; j_call: TRBJ2-7; v_call: TRBV7-2
cdr3_aa: CASSMGNRAYTEAFF; cdr3_nt: TGTGCCAGTAGTATGGGCAACAGGGCTTACACTGAAGCTTTCTTT; clone_size: -; d_call: -; j_call: TRBJ1-1; v_call: TRBV19
cdr3_aa: CASSLRTGTPNTEAFF; cdr3_nt: TGTGCCAGCAGTCTTCGAACAGGGACGCCGAACACTGAAGCTTTCTTT; clone_size: -; d_call: -; j_call: TRBJ1-1; v_call: TRBV28
cdr3_aa: CASSGGRGQETQYF; cdr3_nt: TGTGCCAGTAGTGGGGGGAGGGGGCAAGAGACCCAGTACTTC; clone_size: -; d_call: -; j_call: TRBJ2-5; v_call: TRBV19
cdr3_aa: CASSQGGLAGNEQFF; cdr3_nt: TGCGCCAGCAGCCAAGGAGGACTAGCCGGGAATGAGCAGTTCTTC; clone_size: -; d_call: TRBD2; j_call: TRBJ2-1; v_call: TRBV4-3
cdr3_aa: CASSPGQHYGYTF; cdr3_nt: TGTGCCAGTAGTCCGGGACAGCACTATGGCTACACCTTC; clone_size: -; d_call: TRBD1; j_call: TRBJ1-2; v_call: TRBV19
cdr3_aa: CASSLPGDLTQPQHF; cdr3_nt: TGTGCCAGCAGCCTCCCGGGAGACCTAACACAGCCCCAGCATTTT; clone_size: few; d_call: -; j_call: TRBJ1-5; v_call: TRBV7-8
cdr3_aa: CASSPSRLLAGGRETQYF; cdr3_nt: TGTGCCAGCAGTCCATCCCGCCTACTAGCGGGGGGGCGGGAGACCCAGTACTTC; clone_size: -; d_call: TRBD2; j_call: TRBJ2-5; v_call: TRBV28
cdr3_aa: CASSYGLAGSGYEQFF; cdr3_nt: TGTGCCAGCAGCTACGGACTAGCGGGATCAGGTTATGAGCAGTTCTTC; clone_size: -; d_call: TRBD2; j_call: TRBJ2-1; v_call: TRBV7-9
cdr3_aa: CASSLFAGQGNTIYF; cdr3_nt: TGTGCCAGCAGCTTATTTGCGGGACAGGGAAACACCATATATTTT; clone_size: -; d_call: TRBD1; j_call: TRBJ1-3; v_call: TRBV7-2
cdr3_aa: CASSLPAGLNTEAFF; cdr3_nt: TGTGCCAGCAGTTTACCGGCAGGGCTGAACACTGAAGCTTTCTTT; clone_size: -; d_call: -; j_call: TRBJ1-1; v_call: TRBV28
cdr3_aa: CAWNREPVFGEDGYTF; cdr3_nt: TGTGCCTGGAATAGGGAACCCGTTTTTGGGGAGGATGGCTACACCTTC; clone_size: -; d_call: -; j_call: TRBJ1-2; v_call: TRBV30
cdr3_aa: CATSGLTGADFDSSYNEQFF; cdr3_nt: TGTGCCACCAGTGGCCTGACAGGGGCGGATTTCGATAGCTCCTACAATGAGCAGTTCTTC; clone_size: -; d_call: TRBD1; j_call: TRBJ2-1; v_call: TRBV24-1
cdr3_aa: CASSFESGTSGSRTDTQYF; cdr3_nt: TGTGCCAGCAGCTTCGAATCCGGGACTAGCGGGAGCCGAACAGATACGCAGTATTTT; clone_size: -; d_call: TRBD2; j_call: TRBJ2-3; v_call: TRBV7-2
cdr3_aa: CASSLGLAGEETQYF; cdr3_nt: TGCGCCAGCAGCCTGGGACTAGCGGGAGAAGAGACCCAGTACTTC; clone_size: -; d_call: TRBD2; j_call: TRBJ2-5; v_call: TRBV5-1
cdr3_aa: CASSTNGASGTYEQYF; cdr3_nt: TGTGCCAGTAGCACAAATGGGGCTAGCGGGACTTACGAGCAGTACTTC; clone_size: few; d_call: TRBD2; j_call: TRBJ2-7; v_call: TRBV19
cdr3_aa: CASSIGGRANNEQFF; cdr3_nt: TGTGCCAGTAGTATTGGGGGCAGAGCAAACAATGAGCAGTTCTTC; clone_size: -; d_call: -; j_call: TRBJ2-1; v_call: TRBV19
cdr3_aa: CASSQKRGLGYTF; cdr3_nt: TGCGCCAGCAGCCAAAAAAGGGGACTTGGCTACACCTTC; clone_size: -; d_call: -; j_call: TRBJ1-2; v_call: TRBV4-3
cdr3_aa: CASSTRLAGPYEQYF; cdr3_nt: TGTGCCAGCAGCACCCGACTAGCGGGGCCCTACGAGCAGTACTTC; clone_size: -; d_call: TRBD2; j_call: TRBJ2-7; v_call: TRBV7-2
cdr3_aa: CASSHREINQPQHF; cdr3_nt: TGTGCCAGCAGCCATAGGGAGATCAATCAGCCCCAGCATTTT; clone_size: -; d_call: -; j_call: TRBJ1-5; v_call: TRBV7-9
cdr3_aa: CAISGGTGPRGANVLTF; cdr3_nt: TGTGCCATCAGTGGGGGGACAGGTCCGAGGGGGGCCAACGTCCTGACTTTC; clone_size: -; d_call: TRBD1; j_call: TRBJ2-6; v_call: TRBV10-3
cdr3_aa: CASSQLAGVYSYEQYF; cdr3_nt: TGTGCCAGCAGTCAACTAGCGGGGGTTTACTCCTACGAGCAGTACTTC; clone_size: -; d_call: TRBD2; j_call: TRBJ2-7; v_call: TRBV4-2
cdr3_aa: CASSPPSGTGGQPQHF; cdr3_nt: TGTGCCAGCTCACCACCGTCCGGGACAGGGGGCCAGCCCCAGCATTTT; clone_size: few; d_call: TRBD1; j_call: TRBJ1-5; v_call: TRBV18
cdr3_aa: CASSERTGGLEKLFF; cdr3_nt: TGTGCCAGCAGCGAACGGACCGGAGGATTGGAAAAACTGTTTTTT; clone_size: -; d_call: -; j_call: TRBJ1-4; v_call: TRBV14
cdr3_aa: CASSHLAGNYEQYF; cdr3_nt: TGTGCCAGCAGTCACCTAGCGGGGAACTACGAGCAGTACTTC; clone_size: -; d_call: TRBD2; j_call: TRBJ2-7; v_call: TRBV3-1/TRBV3-2
cdr3_aa: CATSGGFSNEQFF; cdr3_nt: TGTGCCACCAGTGGAGGGTTCAGCAATGAGCAGTTCTTC; clone_size: few; d_call: -; j_call: TRBJ2-1; v_call: TRBV24-1